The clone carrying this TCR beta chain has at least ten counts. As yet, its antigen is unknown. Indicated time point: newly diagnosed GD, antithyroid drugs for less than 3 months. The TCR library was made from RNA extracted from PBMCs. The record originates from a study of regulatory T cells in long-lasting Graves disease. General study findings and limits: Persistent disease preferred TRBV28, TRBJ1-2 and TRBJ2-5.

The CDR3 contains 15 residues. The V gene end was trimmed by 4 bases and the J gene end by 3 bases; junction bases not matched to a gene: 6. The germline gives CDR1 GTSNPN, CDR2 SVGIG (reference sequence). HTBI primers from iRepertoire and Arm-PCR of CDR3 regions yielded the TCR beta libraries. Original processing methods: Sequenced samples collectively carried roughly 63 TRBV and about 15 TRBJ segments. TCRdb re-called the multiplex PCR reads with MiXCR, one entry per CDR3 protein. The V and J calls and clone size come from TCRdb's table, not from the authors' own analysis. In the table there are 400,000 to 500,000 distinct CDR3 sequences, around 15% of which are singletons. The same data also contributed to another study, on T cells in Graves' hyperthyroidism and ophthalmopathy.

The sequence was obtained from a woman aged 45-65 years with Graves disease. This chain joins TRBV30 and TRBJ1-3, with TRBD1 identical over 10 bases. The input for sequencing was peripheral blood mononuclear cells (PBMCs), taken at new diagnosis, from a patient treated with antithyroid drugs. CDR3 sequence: CAWTPDRGYGNTIYF. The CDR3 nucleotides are TGTGCCTGGACCCCGGACAGGGGGTATGGAAACACCATATATTTT.